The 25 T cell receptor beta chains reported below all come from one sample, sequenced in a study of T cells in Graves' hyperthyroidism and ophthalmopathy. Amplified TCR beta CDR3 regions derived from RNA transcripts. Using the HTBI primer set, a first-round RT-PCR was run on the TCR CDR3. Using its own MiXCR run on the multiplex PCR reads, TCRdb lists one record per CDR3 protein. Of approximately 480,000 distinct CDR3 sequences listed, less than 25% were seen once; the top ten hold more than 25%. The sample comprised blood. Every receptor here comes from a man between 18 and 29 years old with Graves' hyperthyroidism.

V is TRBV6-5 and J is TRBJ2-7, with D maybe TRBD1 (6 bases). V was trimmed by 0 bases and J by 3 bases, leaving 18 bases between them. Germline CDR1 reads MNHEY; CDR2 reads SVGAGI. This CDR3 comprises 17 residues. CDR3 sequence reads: CASSYSFSPGTHYEQYF. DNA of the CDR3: TGTGCCAGCAGTTACTCGTTTTCGCCAGGGACACACTACGAGCAGTACTTC.

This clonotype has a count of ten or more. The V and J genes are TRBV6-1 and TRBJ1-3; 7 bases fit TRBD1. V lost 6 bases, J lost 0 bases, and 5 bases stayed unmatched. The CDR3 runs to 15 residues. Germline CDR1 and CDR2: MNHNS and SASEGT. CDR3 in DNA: TGTGCCAGCAGACCAGGGGGACTCTCTGGAAACACCATATATTTT. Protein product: CASRPGGLSGNTIYF.

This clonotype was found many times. The CDR3 DNA reads as TGTGCCAGCAGTTTGTTCCCCGCGAGCAATCAGCCCCAGCATTTT. Translated: CASSLFPASNQPQHF. The rearrangement joins TRBV28 to TRBJ1-5; D is unresolved. The CDR3 has 15 amino acids. Germline-derived CDR1 and CDR2 are MDHEN and SYDVKM. V was shortened by 3 bases and J by 1 base, with 10 bases between the two germline ends.

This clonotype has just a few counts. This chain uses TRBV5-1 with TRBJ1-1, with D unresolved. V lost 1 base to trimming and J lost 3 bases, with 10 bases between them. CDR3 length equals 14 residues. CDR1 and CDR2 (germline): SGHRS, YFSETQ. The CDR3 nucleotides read TGCGCCAGCAGCTTGTTTCCCGGGGACACTGAAGCTTTCTTT. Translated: CASSLFPGDTEAFF.

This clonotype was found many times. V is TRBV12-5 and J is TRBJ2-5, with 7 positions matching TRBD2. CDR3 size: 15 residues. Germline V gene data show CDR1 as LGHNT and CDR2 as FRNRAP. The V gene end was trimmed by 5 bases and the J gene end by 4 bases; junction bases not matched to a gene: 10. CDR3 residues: CASGTGEGYGETQYF. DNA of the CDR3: TGTGCTAGTGGTACCGGGGAGGGATATGGAGAGACCCAGTACTTC.

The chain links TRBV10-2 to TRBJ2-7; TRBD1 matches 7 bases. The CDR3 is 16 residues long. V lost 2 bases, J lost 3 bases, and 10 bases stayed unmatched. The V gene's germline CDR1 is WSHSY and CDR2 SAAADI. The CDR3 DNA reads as TGCGCCAGCAGTGAGCCAGAGGCAGGGGGTATCTACGAGCAGTACTTC. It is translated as CASSEPEAGGIYEQYF.

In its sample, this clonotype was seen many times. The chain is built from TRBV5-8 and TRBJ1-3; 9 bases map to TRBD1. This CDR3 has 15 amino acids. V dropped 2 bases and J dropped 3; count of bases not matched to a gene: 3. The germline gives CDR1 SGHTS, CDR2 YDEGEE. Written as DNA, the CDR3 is TGTGCCAGCAGCTTACAGGGGGCTGGTGGAAACACCATATATTTT. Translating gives CASSLQGAGGNTIYF.

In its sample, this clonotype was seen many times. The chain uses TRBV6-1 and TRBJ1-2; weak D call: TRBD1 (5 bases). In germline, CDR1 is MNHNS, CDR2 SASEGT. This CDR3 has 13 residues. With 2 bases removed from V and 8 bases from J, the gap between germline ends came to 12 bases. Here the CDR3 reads CASSERGEGGYTF. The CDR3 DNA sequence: TGTGCCAGCAGTGAAAGGGGTGAGGGCGGCTACACCTTC.

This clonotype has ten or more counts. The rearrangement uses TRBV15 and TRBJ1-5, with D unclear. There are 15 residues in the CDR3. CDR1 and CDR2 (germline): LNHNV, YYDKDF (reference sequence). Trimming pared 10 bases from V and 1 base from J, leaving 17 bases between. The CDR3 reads CAISPLPGSNQPQHF. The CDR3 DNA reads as TGTGCCATCAGTCCCCTTCCGGGCAGCAATCAGCCCCAGCATTTT.

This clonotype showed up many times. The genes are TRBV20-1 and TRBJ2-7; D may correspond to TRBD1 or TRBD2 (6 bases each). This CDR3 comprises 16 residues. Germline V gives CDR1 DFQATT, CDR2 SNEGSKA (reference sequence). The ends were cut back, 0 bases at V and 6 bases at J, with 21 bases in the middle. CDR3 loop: CSARDTGGGNPREQYF. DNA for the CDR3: TGCAGTGCTAGAGATACAGGAGGGGGTAACCCGCGCGAGCAGTACTTC.

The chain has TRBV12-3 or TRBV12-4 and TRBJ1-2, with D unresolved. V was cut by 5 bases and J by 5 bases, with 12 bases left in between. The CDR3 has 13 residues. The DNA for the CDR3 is TGTGCCAGCAGTCCTGGTAAGGAGTATGGCTACACCTTC. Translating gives CASSPGKEYGYTF.

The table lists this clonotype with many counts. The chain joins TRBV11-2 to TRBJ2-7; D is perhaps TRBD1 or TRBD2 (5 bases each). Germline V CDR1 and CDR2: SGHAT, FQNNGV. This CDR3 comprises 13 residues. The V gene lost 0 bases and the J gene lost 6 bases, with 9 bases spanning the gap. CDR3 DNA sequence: TGTGCCAGCAGCTTAGATGAGAGGGGCGAGCAGTACTTC. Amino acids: CASSLDERGEQYF. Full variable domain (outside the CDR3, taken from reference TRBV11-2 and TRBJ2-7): EAGVAQSPRYKIIEKRQSVAFWCNPISGHATLYWYQQILGQGPKLLIQFQNNGVVDDSQLPKDRFSAERLKGVDSTLKIQPAKLEDSAVYLCASSLDERGEQYFGPGTRLTVT.

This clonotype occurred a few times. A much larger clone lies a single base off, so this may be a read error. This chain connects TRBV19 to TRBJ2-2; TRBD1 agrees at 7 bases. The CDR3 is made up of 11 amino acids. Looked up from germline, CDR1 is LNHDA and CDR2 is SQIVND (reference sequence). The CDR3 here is CAIDRAGELCF. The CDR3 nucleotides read TGTGCCATAGACAGGGCCGGGGAGCTGTGTTTT.

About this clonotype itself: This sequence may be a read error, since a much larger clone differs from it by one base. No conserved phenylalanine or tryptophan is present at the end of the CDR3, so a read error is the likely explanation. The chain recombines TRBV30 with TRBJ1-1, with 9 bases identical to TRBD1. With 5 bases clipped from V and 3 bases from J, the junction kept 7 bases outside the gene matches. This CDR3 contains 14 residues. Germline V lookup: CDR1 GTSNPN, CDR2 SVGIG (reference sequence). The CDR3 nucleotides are TGTGCCTGGGACGGGACAGGGCCCTACACTGAAGCTTTCTTG. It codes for CAWDGTGPYTEAFL.

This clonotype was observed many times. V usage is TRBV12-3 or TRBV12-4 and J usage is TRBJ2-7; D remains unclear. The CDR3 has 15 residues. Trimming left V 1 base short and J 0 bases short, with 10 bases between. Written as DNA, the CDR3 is TGTGCCAGCAGTTTAGGGCGTACCAACTCCTACGAGCAGTACTTC. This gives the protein CASSLGRTNSYEQYF.

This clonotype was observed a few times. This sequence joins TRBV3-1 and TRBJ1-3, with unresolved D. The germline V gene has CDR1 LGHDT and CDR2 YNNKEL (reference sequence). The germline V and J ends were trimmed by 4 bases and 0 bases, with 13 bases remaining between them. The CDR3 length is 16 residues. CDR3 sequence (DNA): TGTGCCAGCAGCCCTCTTCGACGTTCCTCTGGAAACACCATATATTTT. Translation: CASSPLRRSSGNTIYF.

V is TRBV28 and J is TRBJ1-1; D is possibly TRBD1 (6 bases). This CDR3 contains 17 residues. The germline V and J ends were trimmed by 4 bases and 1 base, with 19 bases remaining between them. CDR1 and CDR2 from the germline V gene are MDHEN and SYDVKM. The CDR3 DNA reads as TGTGCCAGCAGTTCGGAAAGTTTCGGGGGCGGGAACACTGAAGCTTTCTTT. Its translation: CASSSESFGGGNTEAFF.

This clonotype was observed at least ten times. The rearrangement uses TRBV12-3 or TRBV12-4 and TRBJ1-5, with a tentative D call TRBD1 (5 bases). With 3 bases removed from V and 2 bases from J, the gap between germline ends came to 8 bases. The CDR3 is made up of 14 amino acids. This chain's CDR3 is CASSFMGGNQPQHF. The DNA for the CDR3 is TGTGCCAGCAGTTTCATGGGGGGCAATCAGCCCCAGCATTTT.

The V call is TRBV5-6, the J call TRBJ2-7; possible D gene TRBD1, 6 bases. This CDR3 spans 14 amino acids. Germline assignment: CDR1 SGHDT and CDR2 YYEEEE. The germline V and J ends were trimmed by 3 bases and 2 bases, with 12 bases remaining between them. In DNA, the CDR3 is TGTGCCAGCAGCTACCGGACAGCGACCTACGAGCAGTACTTC. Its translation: CASSYRTATYEQYF. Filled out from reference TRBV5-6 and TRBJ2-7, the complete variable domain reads DAGVTQSPTHLIKTRGQQVTLRCSPKSGHDTVSWYQQALGQGPQFIFQYYEEEERQRGNFPDRFSGHQFPNYSSELNVNALLLGDSALYLCASSYRTATYEQYFGPGTRLTVT.

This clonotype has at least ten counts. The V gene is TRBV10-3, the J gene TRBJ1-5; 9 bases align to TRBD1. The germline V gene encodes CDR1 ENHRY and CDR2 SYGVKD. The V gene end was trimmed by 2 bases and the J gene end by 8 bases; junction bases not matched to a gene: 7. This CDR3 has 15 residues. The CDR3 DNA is TGTGCCATCAGTGAGGGGGACAGGGCAAACGAGCCCCAGCATTTT. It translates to CAISEGDRANEPQHF.

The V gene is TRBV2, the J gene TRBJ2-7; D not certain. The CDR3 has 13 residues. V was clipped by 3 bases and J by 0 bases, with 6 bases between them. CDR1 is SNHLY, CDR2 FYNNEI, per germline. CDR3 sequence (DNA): TGTGCCAGCAGTGATAAGCGCTCCTACGAGCAGTACTTC. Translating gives CASSDKRSYEQYF.

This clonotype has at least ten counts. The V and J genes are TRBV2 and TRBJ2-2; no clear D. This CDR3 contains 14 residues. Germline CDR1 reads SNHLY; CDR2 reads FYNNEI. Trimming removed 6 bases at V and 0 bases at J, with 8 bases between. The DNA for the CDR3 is TGTGCCAGCAGGTCGACGTCGAACACCGGGGAGCTGTTTTTT. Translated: CASRSTSNTGELFF.

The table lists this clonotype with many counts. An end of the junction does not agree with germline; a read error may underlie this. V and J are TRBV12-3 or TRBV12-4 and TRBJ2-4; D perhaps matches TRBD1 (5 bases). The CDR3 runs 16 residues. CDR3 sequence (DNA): TGTGCCAGCAGTTTAGGGGCAGGGAACGCCAAAAACATTAAGTACTTC. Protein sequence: CASSLGAGNAKNIKYF.

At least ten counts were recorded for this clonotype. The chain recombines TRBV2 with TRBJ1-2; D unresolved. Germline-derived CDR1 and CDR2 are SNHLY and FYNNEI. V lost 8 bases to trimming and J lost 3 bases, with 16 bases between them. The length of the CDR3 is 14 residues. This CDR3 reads CASAWTPDDYGYTF. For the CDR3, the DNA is TGTGCCAGCGCCTGGACCCCTGACGACTATGGCTACACCTTC.

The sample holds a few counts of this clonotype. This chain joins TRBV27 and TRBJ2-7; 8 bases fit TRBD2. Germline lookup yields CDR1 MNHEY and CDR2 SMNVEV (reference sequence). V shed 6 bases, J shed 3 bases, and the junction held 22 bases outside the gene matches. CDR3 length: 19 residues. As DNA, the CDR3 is TGTGCCAGCAGAGGACGGGGGGGAGTGAGGATTTCGGGTCACTACGAGCAGTACTTC. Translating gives CASRGRGGVRISGHYEQYF.